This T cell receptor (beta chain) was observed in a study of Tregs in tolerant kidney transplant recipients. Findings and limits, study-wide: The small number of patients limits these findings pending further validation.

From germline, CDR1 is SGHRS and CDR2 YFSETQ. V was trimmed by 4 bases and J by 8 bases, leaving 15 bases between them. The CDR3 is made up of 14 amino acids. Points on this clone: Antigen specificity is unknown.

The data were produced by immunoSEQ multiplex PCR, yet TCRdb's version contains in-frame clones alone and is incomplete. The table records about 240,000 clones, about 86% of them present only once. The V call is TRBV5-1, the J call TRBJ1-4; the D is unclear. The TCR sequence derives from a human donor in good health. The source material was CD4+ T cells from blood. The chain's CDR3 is CASSNFRSKEKLFF. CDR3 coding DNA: TGCGCCAGCAGCAATTTTCGGTCAAAGGAAAAACTGTTTTTT. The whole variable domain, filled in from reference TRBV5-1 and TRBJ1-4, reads KAGVTQTPRYLIKTRGQQVTLSCSPISGHRSVSWYQQTPGQGLQFLFEYFSETQRNKGNFPGRFSGRQFSNSRSEMNVSTLELGDSALYLCASSNFRSKEKLFFGSGTQLSVL.